The clone carrying this T cell receptor (beta chain) was counted a few times. The antigen is unknown. 5'RACE template switching generated TCR cDNA, adding a universal primer site and UMIs. TCRdb re-called the 5' RACE reads with MiXCR, one entry per CDR3 protein. Among a few hundred thousand distinct CDR3 sequences listed, approximately 16% were seen once. The sample comes from a study of T cells after yellow fever vaccination. Study background: Low-cell-number fractions were prepared with SMART-Seq v4 Ultra Low Input.

Whole-study findings and limits: It was the secondary response that reached its peak faster, day 5 versus 15, but it was weaker. A minor fraction of clonotypes spanned both CD4 and CD8 compartments.

The receptor was isolated from a man between 18 and 35 years old who received the YFV17D yellow fever vaccine. The sequenced sample was PBMCs, obtained about 5 days after the first yellow fever vaccination.

The CDR3 loop reads CASSSKRGRDTQYF. For the CDR3, the DNA is TGTGCCAGCAGCTCGAAGCGGGGGAGAGATACGCAGTATTTT. V gene TRBV5-6 combines with J gene TRBJ2-3, with TRBD2 identical over 8 bases. After removal of 3 bases from V and 5 bases from J, the junction contained 5 bases not matched to a gene. CDR3 length equals 14 residues. The germline CDR1 and CDR2 sequences are SGHDT and YYEEEE. Together with reference TRBV5-6 and TRBJ2-3, the CDR3 gives the full variable domain: DAGVTQSPTHLIKTRGQQVTLRCSPKSGHDTVSWYQQALGQGPQFIFQYYEEEERQRGNFPDRFSGHQFPNYSSELNVNALLLGDSALYLCASSSKRGRDTQYFGPGTRLTVL.